Presented here are 20 T cell receptor beta chains from one specimen sequenced in a study of response to subunit inactivated influenza vaccine. Via MiXCR, TCRdb re-called the RT-PCR reads, giving one row per CDR3 protein. The profile covers around 750,000 distinct CDR3 sequences, with around 20% appearing a single time and roughly a tenth taken by the ten largest. The sequences come from PBMCs from blood, collected roughly 5 days after vaccination. The receptors were sampled from a man aged 50-60 years who received an inactivated influenza vaccine.

This chain links TRBV7-2 with TRBJ2-2; possibly TRBD2 for D (7 bases). The length of the CDR3 is 17 residues. V lost 1 base and J lost 1, with 13 bases in between. CDR1 and CDR2 from the germline V gene are SGHTA and FQGNSA. The CDR3 DNA is TGTGCCAGCAGCTTAGGCGCGGGGGCCTTGAACACCGGGGAGCTGTTTTTT. Translation gives CASSLGAGALNTGELFF.

The gene calls are TRBV20-1 and TRBJ2-5; 11 bases align to TRBD2. The CDR3 has 13 amino acids. Germline V CDR1 and CDR2: DFQATT, SNEGSKA (reference sequence). Trimming cost V 6 bases and J 5 bases; bases outside gene matches: 5. The DNA for the CDR3 is TGCAGTGCACTACTAGCGGGAGAGGAGACCCAGTACTTC. Its protein is CSALLAGEETQYF.

This clonotype was detected a few times. V and J are TRBV7-9 and TRBJ2-7; unclear D gene. CDR1 is SEHNR and CDR2 is FQNEAQ in the germline V gene (reference sequence). This CDR3 has 15 residues. With 2 bases removed from V and 1 base from J, the gap between germline ends came to 12 bases. The CDR3 is CASSLPDGLSYEQYF. DNA of the CDR3: TGTGCCAGCAGCTTACCCGACGGGTTGTCCTACGAGCAGTACTTC.

This rearrangement joins TRBV6-2 or TRBV6-3 to TRBJ2-1, with unresolved D. This CDR3 spans 15 amino acids. V was cut by 2 bases and J by 0 bases, with 8 bases left in between. The germline CDR1 and CDR2 sequences are MNHEY and SVGEGT. CDR3 in amino acids: CASSYEALSYNEQFF. The CDR3 region has the DNA TGTGCCAGCAGTTACGAAGCGCTCTCCTACAATGAGCAGTTCTTC.

In its sample, this clonotype was seen a few times. The chain carries TRBV4-1 and TRBJ2-7; D perhaps matches TRBD1 (10 bases). Per the germline V gene, CDR1 is MGHRA and CDR2 is YSYEKL. V lost 4 bases and J 6 bases, leaving 28 bases between the germline ends. The CDR3 is made up of 18 amino acids. This CDR3 is CASSLGTGAGLARREQYF. The CDR3 nucleotides are TGCGCCAGCAGCCTCGGGACAGGGGCCGGACTAGCGAGACGCGAGCAGTACTTC.

This clonotype was observed a few times. The rearrangement uses TRBV4-1 and TRBJ1-2; D might be TRBD1 (5 bases). Germline V gene sequence: CDR1 MGHRA, CDR2 YSYEKL. This CDR3 region has 16 residues. V lost 0 bases, J lost 7 bases, and 18 bases lay in between. CDR3 bases: TGCGCCAGCAGCCAAGATTTTGGCAGGGCCGCCTCTGGCTACACCTTC. It encodes CASSQDFGRAASGYTF.

This clonotype appeared many times. This chain joins TRBV12-3 or TRBV12-4 and TRBJ2-2; D tentatively reads TRBD1 or TRBD2 (5 bases each). CDR3 length equals 12 residues. The germline V and J ends were trimmed by 5 bases and 7 bases, with 8 bases remaining between them. CDR3 DNA: TGTGCCAGCAGTCATGGGGGCGGGGAGCTGTTTTTT. Translation gives CASSHGGGELFF.

This rearrangement joins TRBV7-9 to TRBJ1-3; D gene ambiguous. V lost 2 bases, J lost 4 bases, and 9 bases lay in between. The CDR3 sequence is 14 residues long. Looked up from germline, CDR1 is SEHNR and CDR2 is FQNEAQ (reference sequence). In DNA form, the CDR3 reads TGTGCCAGCAGCTTAAGAAGTGCAGGAAACACCATATATTTT. Protein product: CASSLRSAGNTIYF.

V and J are TRBV10-3 and TRBJ2-7, with D possibly TRBD1 on 6 matching bases. Trimming shortened V by 3 bases and J by 6 bases, and 12 bases separated the two germline ends. This CDR3 region has 13 residues. Per the germline V gene, CDR1 is ENHRY and CDR2 is SYGVKD. CDR3 in DNA: TGTGCCATCAGTGACTACTCAGGGGCCGAGCAGTACTTC. Its translation is CAISDYSGAEQYF.

The genes are TRBV27 and TRBJ2-2; D possibly uses TRBD1 or TRBD2 (8 bases each). CDR1 and CDR2 (germline): MNHEY, SMNVEV (reference sequence). The CDR3 sequence is 16 residues long. V was clipped by 5 bases and J by 3 bases, with 16 bases between them. The CDR3 reads CASSRGGTGDTGELFF. The CDR3 nucleotides are TGTGCCAGCAGTCGGGGGGGGACAGGAGACACCGGGGAGCTGTTTTTT.

The rearrangement uses TRBV6-1 and TRBJ1-5, with D possibly TRBD1 on 5 matching bases. Between the trimmed V and J ends, which lost 10 bases and 3 bases, there was a span of 13 bases. CDR1 MNHNS and CDR2 SASEGT come from the germline V gene. The CDR3 is made up of 13 amino acids. For the CDR3, the DNA is TGTGCCACCTCCTGGGGGTTCAATCAGCCCCAGCATTTT. Protein: CATSWGFNQPQHF.

This clonotype occurred a few times. J is TRBJ2-3 and V is TRBV29-1; 7 nucleotides line up with TRBD1. This CDR3 spans 12 amino acids. Germline CDR1 and CDR2: SQVTM and ANQGSEA. After removal of 6 bases from V and 4 bases from J, the junction contained 4 bases not matched to a gene. CDR3 DNA: TGCAGCGTAGACAGGGATTCAGATACGCAGTATTTT. This gives the protein CSVDRDSDTQYF.

This clonotype was picked up many times. CDR3 loop: CASSGTENYGYTF. DNA for the CDR3: TGCGCCAGCAGCGGGACAGAAAACTATGGCTACACCTTC. The gene calls are TRBV5-1 and TRBJ1-2; 7 nucleotides agree with TRBD1. The CDR3 length is 13 residues. The germline gives CDR1 SGHRS, CDR2 YFSETQ. Germline trimming cut 4 bases from V and 2 bases from J; bases unmatched to any gene: 2.

This clonotype was counted only a few times. The gene calls are TRBV18 and TRBJ2-5, with TRBD1 matching 7 bases. This CDR3 is 13 amino acids long. CDR1 KGHSH and CDR2 LQKENI come from the germline V gene. The V and J ends lost 5 bases and 5 bases, in that order; junction bases with no gene match: 5. CDR3 DNA: TGTGCCAGCTCATTGGGGACAGTGGAGACCCAGTACTTC. Protein: CASSLGTVETQYF.

The J gene is TRBJ1-6, the V gene TRBV3-1; 8 nucleotides match TRBD1. Germline trimming cut 3 bases from V and 1 base from J; bases unmatched to any gene: 5. This CDR3 contains 17 residues. In germline, CDR1 is LGHDT, CDR2 YNNKEL (reference sequence). The CDR3 spells CASSHRGLGSYNSPLHF. In DNA form, the CDR3 reads TGTGCCAGCAGCCACAGGGGGCTAGGATCCTATAATTCACCCCTCCACTTT.

This clonotype was seen repeatedly, ten times or more. The rearrangement joins TRBV29-1 to TRBJ1-1; no definite D call. Germline V gives CDR1 SQVTM, CDR2 ANQGSEA. V dropped 4 bases and J dropped 4 bases, with 7 bases sitting between them. The CDR3 sequence is 11 residues long. CDR3 in amino acids: CSVAGVTEAFF. The CDR3, as DNA: TGCAGCGTTGCAGGAGTCACTGAAGCTTTCTTT.

There are many counts of this clonotype. The V gene is TRBV20-1, the J gene TRBJ2-1; D possibly corresponds to TRBD2 (6 bases). The CDR3 consists of 16 residues. Germline V gene sequence: CDR1 DFQATT, CDR2 SNEGSKA (reference sequence). V dropped 2 bases and J dropped 5 bases, with 19 bases sitting between them. DNA for the CDR3: TGCAGTGCTAGACCCTTTATGAGGGAGGCTCACAATGAGCAGTTCTTC. Translation gives CSARPFMREAHNEQFF.

In its sample, this clonotype was seen a few times. The chain recombines TRBV20-1 with TRBJ2-1; the D gene is possibly TRBD2 (5 bases). Trimming removed 1 base at V and 8 bases at J, with 21 bases between. The CDR3 covers 16 residues. CDR1 and CDR2 (germline): DFQATT, SNEGSKA (reference sequence). CDR3 protein: CSARASGPSWVDEQFF. As DNA, the CDR3 is TGCAGTGCTAGAGCTTCCGGTCCTAGCTGGGTCGATGAGCAGTTCTTC.

This clonotype came up a few times. The chain is built from TRBV28 and TRBJ2-7; D is possibly TRBD1 (6 bases). In germline, CDR1 is MDHEN, CDR2 SYDVKM. The CDR3 contains 14 residues. Trimming took off 7 bases at V and 2 bases at J, with 15 bases between the two ends. In DNA form, the CDR3 reads TGTGCCAGCACCGATGGGACAAAAGCCTACGAGCAGTACTTC. Translated, it gives CASTDGTKAYEQYF.

The rearrangement links TRBV30 to TRBJ1-4; D remains ambiguous. The V and J ends lost 1 base and 0 bases respectively, with 6 bases between them. The CDR3 has 14 amino acids. Germline values: CDR1 GTSNPN, CDR2 SVGIG (reference sequence). CDR3 bases: TGTGCCTGGAGTGGCCTTGCAACTAATGAAAAACTGTTTTTT. This sequence encodes CAWSGLATNEKLFF.